This TCR beta chain was found in a study of T-cell reconstitution after alpha-beta-depleted transplantation in children. Broader study findings: Expanded clones from the graft, numbering several hundred, reportedly supplied alpha-beta T cells about two months after transplant.

Preparing the TCRbeta library involved the use of unique molecular identifiers. Via MiXCR, TCRdb re-called the PCR reads, giving one row per CDR3 protein. The sample records about 17,000 distinct CDR3 sequences, approximately 5.2% being singletons. Trimming at V came to 5 bases and at J to 6 bases, leaving 8 bases not matched to a gene. CDR3 size: 15 residues. Germline V CDR1 and CDR2: SEHNR, FQNEAQ (reference sequence). This clonotype was seen at least ten times. As yet, its antigen is unknown. The sequencing used PBMCs, collected before TCRalphabeta/CD19-depleted stem cell transplant. The rearrangement uses TRBV7-9 and TRBJ1-2; 11 nucleotides agree with TRBD1. The clonotype originates from a boy younger than 18 with acute lymphoblastic leukemia, due to receive a stem cell transplant. CDR3 loop: CASSIGQGASDGYTF. Written as DNA, the CDR3 is TGTGCCAGCAGCATCGGACAGGGGGCATCAGATGGCTACACCTTC.